These 19 T cell receptor beta chains were sequenced from one sample in a study of response to subunit inactivated influenza vaccine. Via MiXCR, TCRdb re-called the RT-PCR reads, giving one row per CDR3 protein. The top ten clones hold about 11% of a sample with about 780,000 distinct CDR3 sequences, approximately 17% of them seen once. Sequencing used PBMCs from blood, obtained 5 days after vaccination. These TCRs come from a man aged 45-65 years who received an inactivated influenza vaccine.

The chain carries TRBV4-1 and TRBJ1-4; no firm D call. The CDR3 spans 15 residues. Trimming shortened V by 4 bases and J by 8 bases, and 17 bases separated the two germline ends. Germline CDR1 and CDR2: MGHRA and YSYEKL. The CDR3 DNA is TGCGCCAGCAGCCTGATCGTTGGTGGTGAAGAAAAACTGTTTTTT. It translates to CASSLIVGGEEKLFF.

This chain joins TRBV7-3 and TRBJ2-7; D possibly corresponds to TRBD2 (6 bases). CDR3 size: 14 residues. Germline CDR1 and CDR2: SGHTA and FQGTGA. V lost 2 bases and J 5 bases, leaving 13 bases between the germline ends. CDR3 amino acids: CASSLGRESHEQYF. Written as DNA, the CDR3 is TGTGCCAGCAGCTTAGGTCGGGAGAGCCACGAGCAGTACTTC. The full variable domain, with the rest looked up from reference TRBV7-3 and TRBJ2-7, is GAGVSQTPSNKVTEKGKYVELRCDPISGHTALYWYRQSLGQGPEFLIYFQGTGAADDSGLPNDRFFAVRPEGSVSTLKIQRTERGDSAVYLCASSLGRESHEQYFGPGTRLTVT.

This clonotype is a singleton in its sample. The CDR3, as DNA: TGCAGTGCACTTCGGGAGGGCCGGGCAGATACGCAGTATTTT. Translated: CSALREGRADTQYF. The rearrangement links TRBV20-1 to TRBJ2-3; TRBD2 aligns across 8 bases. CDR1 is DFQATT and CDR2 is SNEGSKA in the germline V gene (reference sequence). The CDR3 runs to 14 residues. The J segment lost 4 bases and the V segment lost 6 bases, leaving 9 bases of the junction unmatched.

J is TRBJ1-1 and V is TRBV20-1; D call uncertain. The CDR3 has 13 amino acids. In germline, CDR1 is DFQATT, CDR2 SNEGSKA (reference sequence). Trimming removed 2 bases from V and 2 bases from J, with 9 bases in between. CDR3 sequence (DNA): TGCAGTGCTAGACATGGGGTAAACACTGAAGCTTTCTTT. It specifies CSARHGVNTEAFF.

V and J are TRBV7-8 and TRBJ2-1; D might be TRBD1 (5 bases). This CDR3 is built from 17 residues. Germline-derived CDR1 and CDR2 are SGHVS and FQNEAQ. Trimming shortened V by 3 bases and J by 8 bases, and 23 bases separated the two germline ends. The CDR3 nucleotides are TGTGCCAGCAGCTTCCTACAGGCAACCGGTCGAGTCGATGAGCAGTTCTTC. Its protein product is CASSFLQATGRVDEQFF.

V is TRBV4-3 and J is TRBJ2-1, with D unclear. The CDR3 extends over 13 amino acids. Per germline, CDR1 LGHNA and CDR2 YSLEER. Trimming removed 0 bases at V and 9 bases at J, with 9 bases between. CDR3 DNA: TGCGCCAGCAGCCAAGAGATTACGGTTGAGCAGTTCTTC. Amino acids: CASSQEITVEQFF.

This clonotype was counted between two and nine times. V gene TRBV7-2 combines with J gene TRBJ2-7; 10 nucleotides align to TRBD1. CDR1 and CDR2 from the germline V gene are SGHTA and FQGNSA. Trimming at V came to 5 bases and at J to 4 bases, leaving 8 bases not matched to a gene. The length of the CDR3 is 15 residues. The CDR3: CASSRTGTGEYEQYF. In nucleotides, the CDR3 is TGTGCCAGCAGCAGAACCGGGACAGGGGAATACGAGCAGTACTTC. Drawing the rest from reference TRBV7-2 and TRBJ2-7, the complete variable domain is GAGVSQSPSNKVTEKGKDVELRCDPISGHTALYWYRQSLGQGLEFLIYFQGNSAPDKSGLPSDRFSAERTGGSVSTLTIQRTQQEDSAVYLCASSRTGTGEYEQYFGPGTRLTVT.

The CDR3: CASSLFAGSYNEQFF. The DNA for the CDR3 is TGTGCCAGCAGCTTGTTTGCGGGATCCTACAATGAGCAGTTCTTC. The V call is TRBV5-4, the J call TRBJ2-1, with D possibly being TRBD2 (6 bases). With 1 base removed from V and 1 base from J, the gap between germline ends came to 9 bases. The CDR3 runs to 15 residues. CDR1 is SGHNT, CDR2 YYREEE, per germline (reference sequence).

The rearrangement uses TRBV20-1 and TRBJ2-1; TRBD2 agrees at 8 bases. J gave up 7 bases and V 7 bases, and 9 bases lay outside the gene matches. CDR1 is DFQATT, CDR2 SNEGSKA, per germline (reference sequence). This CDR3 comprises 13 residues. CDR3 bases: TGCAGTGTCGCTAAAGCGGGAGCGAATGAGCAGTTCTTC. This gives the protein CSVAKAGANEQFF.

The table lists this clonotype with a count of one. The chain uses TRBV7-8 and TRBJ2-7; no firm D call. Between the trimmed V and J ends, which lost 5 bases and 2 bases, there was a span of 13 bases. The CDR3 covers 14 residues. Germline V gene sequence: CDR1 SGHVS, CDR2 FQNEAQ. The CDR3 spells CASSIRRAPYEQYF. CDR3 DNA sequence: TGTGCCAGCAGCATACGCCGGGCCCCCTACGAGCAGTACTTC.

This clonotype has only a few counts. The chain is built from TRBV15 and TRBJ2-5; possibly TRBD1 or TRBD2 for D (6 bases each). Germline-derived CDR1 and CDR2 are LNHNV and YYDKDF (reference sequence). The CDR3 extends over 15 amino acids. The V end lost 2 bases, the J end lost 5 bases, and 15 bases lay between the germline ends. DNA of the CDR3: TGTGCCACCAGCAGACACGGACGGGGGCAGGAGACCCAGTACTTC. It is translated as CATSRHGRGQETQYF.

This clonotype was detected only a few times. V gene TRBV7-2 combines with J gene TRBJ2-7, with a possible D match to TRBD2 (6 bases). V was pared by 2 bases and J by 6 bases, with 17 bases between. The CDR3 is 15 residues long. Germline V lookup: CDR1 SGHTA, CDR2 FQGNSA. This chain's CDR3 is CASSLSGPRGSEQYF. The CDR3 DNA reads TGTGCCAGCAGCTTAAGCGGGCCAAGGGGCTCCGAGCAGTACTTC.

The chain has TRBV20-1 and TRBJ2-1; 11 bases fit TRBD2. The CDR3 is 14 residues long. The J segment lost 5 bases and the V segment lost 6 bases, leaving 6 bases of the junction unmatched. The germline CDR1 and CDR2 sequences are DFQATT and SNEGSKA (reference sequence). The CDR3 bases are TGCAGTGCCCCCGCGGGACTAGCGGACAATGAGCAGTTCTTC. It specifies CSAPAGLADNEQFF.

A few counts support this clonotype. The V gene is TRBV6-1, the J gene TRBJ1-2, with a tentative D call TRBD1 (5 bases). V was cut by 8 bases and J by 7 bases, with 17 bases left in between. The CDR3 has 13 residues. Germline CDR1 reads MNHNS; CDR2 reads SASEGT. The DNA for the CDR3 is TGTGCCAGCGCGGGGGGAGGTAGAAGTGGCTACACCTTC. Protein sequence: CASAGGGRSGYTF.

The sample holds many counts of this clonotype. The rearrangement uses TRBV15 and TRBJ1-2; no clear D. Deletions cut 5 bases from V and 0 bases from J, with 10 bases between. This CDR3 comprises 14 residues. CDR1 and CDR2 from the germline V gene are LNHNV and YYDKDF (reference sequence). DNA for the CDR3: TGTGCCACCAGCGGGTACGGTTCTAACTATGGCTACACCTTC. Protein: CATSGYGSNYGYTF. Drawing the rest from reference TRBV15 and TRBJ1-2, the complete variable domain is DAMVIQNPRYQVTQFGKPVTLSCSQTLNHNVMYWYQQKSSQAPKLLFHYYDKDFNNEADTPDNFQSRRPNTSFCFLDIRSPGLGDTAMYLCATSGYGSNYGYTFGSGTRLTVV.

This CDR3 reads CASSFKPTYEQYF. In DNA form, the CDR3 reads TGTGCCAGCAGTTTCAAACCGACCTACGAGCAGTACTTC. V usage is TRBV6-2 or TRBV6-3 and J usage is TRBJ2-7, with D hard to call. This CDR3 comprises 13 residues. Germline V gives CDR1 MNHEY, CDR2 SVGEGT. Trimming removed 4 bases at V and 2 bases at J, with 9 bases between.

Many counts were recorded for this clonotype. The V gene is TRBV28, the J gene TRBJ1-4; D uncertain. Per germline, CDR1 MDHEN and CDR2 SYDVKM. This CDR3 spans 17 amino acids. Trimming pared 6 bases from V and 0 bases from J, leaving 17 bases between. The CDR3 spells CASSEFDRSSTNEKLFF. The CDR3 bases are TGTGCCAGCAGCGAATTCGACCGTTCCTCAACTAATGAAAAACTGTTTTTT.

This clonotype has only a few counts. This rearrangement joins TRBV10-3 to TRBJ1-3, with no clear D. The CDR3 totals 16 residues. Trimming shortened V by 2 bases and J by 4 bases, and 15 bases separated the two germline ends. Germline assignment: CDR1 ENHRY and CDR2 SYGVKD. The CDR3: CAISEQATQGGNTIYF. The CDR3 nucleotides are TGTGCCATCAGTGAGCAAGCCACCCAAGGCGGAAACACCATATATTTT.

The chain uses TRBV5-5 and TRBJ2-2; 8 bases are a match to TRBD1. Germline CDR1 SGHKS, CDR2 YYEKEE (reference sequence). After removal of 0 bases from V and 6 bases from J, the junction contained 4 bases not matched to a gene. This CDR3 spans 15 amino acids. CDR3 loop: CASSLETGEAGELFF. CDR3 nucleotides: TGTGCCAGCAGCTTGGAGACAGGGGAGGCCGGGGAGCTGTTTTTT.